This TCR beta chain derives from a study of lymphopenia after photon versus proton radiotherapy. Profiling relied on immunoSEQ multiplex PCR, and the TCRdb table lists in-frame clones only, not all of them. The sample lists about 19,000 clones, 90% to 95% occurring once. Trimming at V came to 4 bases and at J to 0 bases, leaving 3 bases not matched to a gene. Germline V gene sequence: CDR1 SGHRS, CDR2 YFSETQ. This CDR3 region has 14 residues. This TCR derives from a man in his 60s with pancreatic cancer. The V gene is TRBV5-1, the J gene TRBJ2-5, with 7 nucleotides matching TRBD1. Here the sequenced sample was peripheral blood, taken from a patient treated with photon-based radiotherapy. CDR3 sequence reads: CASSPGTDQETQYF. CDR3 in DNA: TGCGCCAGCAGCCCCGGGACAGACCAAGAGACCCAGTACTTC.